The T cell receptor (beta chain) under discussion was sequenced for a study of T cell changes during pregnancy in multiple sclerosis. The assay was immunoSEQ multiplex PCR, and TCRdb's table has in-frame clones only and misses some. The sample consists of tens of thousands of clones, 93% of them appearing once. CDR1 and CDR2 (germline): SGHTS, YDEGEE. The V end lost 3 bases, the J end lost 4 bases, and 13 bases lay between the germline ends. The CDR3 has 14 residues. The chain links TRBV5-8 to TRBJ2-5; TRBD2 is a possible D gene (6 bases). The receptor's source is a female donor with multiple sclerosis, enrolled in a pregnancy study. The starting material was peripheral blood, obtained in the second trimester of pregnancy. This CDR3 reads CASSSPRETETQYF. The CDR3 bases are TGTGCCAGCAGCTCACCCCGGGAGACAGAGACCCAGTACTTC. Using reference TRBV5-8 and TRBJ2-5 for the parts outside the CDR3, the full variable domain is EAGVTQSPTHLIKTRGQQATLRCSPISGHTSVYWYQQALGLGLQFLLWYDEGEERNRGNFPPRFSGRQFPNYSSELNVNALELEDSALYLCASSSPRETETQYFGPGTRLLVL.